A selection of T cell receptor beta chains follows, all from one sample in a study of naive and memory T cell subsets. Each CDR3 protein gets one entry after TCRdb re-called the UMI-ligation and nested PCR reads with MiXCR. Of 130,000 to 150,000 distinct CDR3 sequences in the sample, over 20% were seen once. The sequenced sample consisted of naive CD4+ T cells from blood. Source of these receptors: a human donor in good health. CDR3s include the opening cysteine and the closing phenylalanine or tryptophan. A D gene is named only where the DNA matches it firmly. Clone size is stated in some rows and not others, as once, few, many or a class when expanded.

CDR3 protein: CSARDLPEPSTF
CDR3 DNA: TGCAGTGCTAGAGATTTGCCGGAGCCCTCCACCTTC
V gene: TRBV20-1
J gene: TRBJ1-2
clone size: few
D gene: -

CDR3 protein: CASSQEGRGKAKNIQYF
CDR3 DNA: TGTGCCAGCAGCCAAGAAGGTCGGGGGAAAGCCAAAAACATTCAGTACTTC
V gene: TRBV3-1
J gene: TRBJ2-4
clone size: few
D gene: -

CDR3 protein: CASSEGRFHEKLFF
CDR3 DNA: TGTGCCAGCAGTGAAGGGAGGTTCCATGAAAAACTGTTTTTT
V gene: TRBV2
J gene: TRBJ1-4
clone size: -
D gene: -

CDR3 protein: CSARDLGRGPYEQYF
CDR3 DNA: TGCAGTGCTAGAGATCTCGGGCGGGGCCCCTACGAGCAGTACTTC
V gene: TRBV20-1
J gene: TRBJ2-7
clone size: many
D gene: -

CDR3 protein: CASSYGPGGNQPQHF
CDR3 DNA: TGTGCCAGCAGTTACGGTCCAGGGGGCAATCAGCCCCAGCATTTT
V gene: TRBV6-5
J gene: TRBJ1-5
clone size: -
D gene: -

CDR3 protein: CASSSRRASYNEQFF
CDR3 DNA: TGTGCCAGCAGCTCCCGAAGGGCCTCCTACAATGAGCAGTTCTTC
V gene: TRBV11-3
J gene: TRBJ2-1
clone size: -
D gene: -

CDR3 protein: CASSHGTAYTIYF
CDR3 DNA: TGTGCCAGCAGTCATGGGACAGCTTACACCATATATTTT
V gene: TRBV12-3/TRBV12-4
J gene: TRBJ1-3
clone size: few
D gene: TRBD1

CDR3 protein: CASTSYRDSRDNEQFF
CDR3 DNA: TGTGCCAGCACTTCGTACAGGGATAGTCGGGACAATGAGCAGTTCTTC
V gene: TRBV7-6
J gene: TRBJ2-1
clone size: -
D gene: -

CDR3 protein: CASSLGQGILEETQYF
CDR3 DNA: TGTGCCAGCAGTCTCGGACAGGGAATCCTCGAGGAGACCCAGTACTTC
V gene: TRBV28
J gene: TRBJ2-5
clone size: -
D gene: TRBD1

CDR3 protein: CASSYRRVTDTQYF
CDR3 DNA: TGTGCCAGCAGTTATCGTAGGGTCACAGATACGCAGTATTTT
V gene: TRBV6-5
J gene: TRBJ2-3
clone size: few
D gene: -

CDR3 protein: CASTTGLGVNTEAFF
CDR3 DNA: TGTGCCAGCACCACTGGATTGGGTGTGAACACTGAAGCTTTCTTT
V gene: TRBV12-3/TRBV12-4
J gene: TRBJ1-1
clone size: -
D gene: -

CDR3 protein: CSARLRGLEYGPQHF
CDR3 DNA: TGCAGTGCTAGACTTAGGGGGCTCGAGTATGGGCCCCAGCATTTT
V gene: TRBV20-1
J gene: TRBJ1-5
clone size: -
D gene: TRBD1

CDR3 protein: CASSIRRSSYNEQFF
CDR3 DNA: TGTGCCAGTAGTATTAGGCGCAGCTCCTACAATGAGCAGTTCTTC
V gene: TRBV19
J gene: TRBJ2-1
clone size: -
D gene: -

CDR3 protein: CASSYSGTSGANYNEQFF
CDR3 DNA: TGTGCCAGCAGTTACTCGGGCACTAGCGGTGCGAACTACAATGAGCAGTTCTTC
V gene: TRBV6-5
J gene: TRBJ2-1
clone size: many
D gene: TRBD2

CDR3 protein: CASSRQAAGYEQYF
CDR3 DNA: TGCGCCAGCAGCCGCCAGGCGGCCGGATACGAGCAGTACTTC
V gene: TRBV4-3
J gene: TRBJ2-7
clone size: -
D gene: -

CDR3 protein: CASSSHFTGTDTQYF
CDR3 DNA: TGTGCCAGCAGTTCCCATTTTACGGGAACAGATACGCAGTATTTT
V gene: TRBV28
J gene: TRBJ2-3
clone size: -
D gene: -

CDR3 protein: CAWSVHLGDEQYF
CDR3 DNA: TGTGCCTGGAGTGTACATCTGGGCGACGAGCAGTACTTC
V gene: TRBV30
J gene: TRBJ2-7
clone size: -
D gene: -

CDR3 protein: CSARDHPPRLAVGDEQFF
CDR3 DNA: TGCAGTGCTAGAGATCACCCCCCCCGGCTAGCGGTAGGGGATGAGCAGTTCTTC
V gene: TRBV20-1
J gene: TRBJ2-1
clone size: many
D gene: TRBD2

CDR3 protein: CASSAGGGGDTQYF
CDR3 DNA: TGTGCCAGCAGTGCAGGGGGAGGTGGAGATACGCAGTATTTT
V gene: TRBV2
J gene: TRBJ2-3
clone size: many
D gene: -

CDR3 protein: CASSLVPGGSSYNEQFF
CDR3 DNA: TGTGCCAGCAGCTTAGTCCCGGGCGGGAGTTCCTACAATGAGCAGTTCTTC
V gene: TRBV11-2
J gene: TRBJ2-1
clone size: -
D gene: TRBD2

CDR3 protein: CSARVGELITGELFF
CDR3 DNA: TGCAGTGCTAGAGTTGGGGAGCTTATCACCGGGGAGCTGTTTTTT
V gene: TRBV20-1
J gene: TRBJ2-2
clone size: many
D gene: -

CDR3 protein: CASSLASSNRETQYF
CDR3 DNA: TGTGCCAGCAGCTTAGCCTCTAGCAATCGAGAGACCCAGTACTTC
V gene: TRBV7-2
J gene: TRBJ2-5
clone size: -
D gene: -

CDR3 protein: CASSLAQGQNQPQHF
CDR3 DNA: TGTGCCAGCAGCTTAGCGCAGGGGCAGAATCAGCCCCAGCATTTT
V gene: TRBV7-9
J gene: TRBJ1-5
clone size: -
D gene: -

CDR3 protein: CSARSRTGANYGYTF
CDR3 DNA: TGCAGTGCTAGATCAAGGACAGGGGCTAACTATGGCTACACCTTC
V gene: TRBV20-1
J gene: TRBJ1-2
clone size: -
D gene: TRBD1

CDR3 protein: CASSIGGVSANVLTF
CDR3 DNA: TGTGCCAGTAGTATCGGTGGGGTCTCGGCCAACGTCCTGACTTTC
V gene: TRBV19
J gene: TRBJ2-6
clone size: many
D gene: -

CDR3 protein: CASRQPGLGTDTQYF
CDR3 DNA: TGTGCCAGCAGGCAACCGGGACTCGGCACAGATACGCAGTATTTT
V gene: TRBV6-1
J gene: TRBJ2-3
clone size: -
D gene: -

CDR3 protein: CSASRTSGSSTDTQYF
CDR3 DNA: TGCAGTGCGAGCCGGACTAGCGGGTCTAGCACAGATACGCAGTATTTT
V gene: TRBV20-1
J gene: TRBJ2-3
clone size: -
D gene: TRBD2

CDR3 protein: CASSLGTARNEKLFF
CDR3 DNA: TGTGCCAGCAGCTTGGGTACAGCGAGAAATGAAAAACTGTTTTTT
V gene: TRBV5-5
J gene: TRBJ1-4
clone size: -
D gene: -

CDR3 protein: CSVEFGQGLQGEQFF
CDR3 DNA: TGCAGCGTTGAGTTCGGGCAGGGTCTACAGGGTGAGCAGTTCTTC
V gene: TRBV29-1
J gene: TRBJ2-1
clone size: -
D gene: -

CDR3 protein: CASSPRYPTGTGEYEQYF
CDR3 DNA: TGTGCCAGCAGTCCACGATACCCGACCGGGACAGGGGAATACGAGCAGTACTTC
V gene: TRBV27
J gene: TRBJ2-7
clone size: -
D gene: TRBD1

CDR3 protein: CASSSAGANTGELFF
CDR3 DNA: TGCGCCAGCAGCTCCGCAGGAGCGAACACCGGGGAGCTGTTTTTT
V gene: TRBV5-1
J gene: TRBJ2-2
clone size: many
D gene: -

CDR3 protein: CASREDPGQRTEAFF
CDR3 DNA: TGTGCCAGTAGGGAGGATCCAGGGCAAAGAACTGAAGCTTTCTTT
V gene: TRBV19
J gene: TRBJ1-1
clone size: -
D gene: -